The present TCR beta chain was sequenced within a study of beta chain features in type 1 diabetes listed by TCRdb under 2018. For the wider study: Mean age, gender distribution, total cell number and subset yield were not different between patients and healthy donors. A total of approximately 100,000,000 sorted cells were examined across all samples, and the number of cells per subset was strongly correlated with RNA yield. In the study, TCRB repertoires of sorted circulating CD4+ T cell subsets from recently diagnosed type 1 diabetes patients were compared with those of matched healthy donors. Whereas all 30 or so donors provided naive and central memory subsets, regulatory and stem cell-like memory subsets were isolated from just 8 patients and roughly 8 healthy donors.

From each donor, a single peripheral blood sample of approximately 110 mL on average was drawn into heparinised tubes. A BD FACSAria II and a panel including CD45RO, CCR7, CD25, CD127, CD95 and CD27 were used to sort naive, central memory, regulatory and stem cell-like memory CD4+ T cells. A purity above 98% was achieved for all sorted populations. PBMCs were isolated immediately by Lymphoprep density gradient centrifugation and stained directly without culture. So that batch effects would be minimized, each experiment stained and sorted samples in pairs, pairing one healthy donor with one patient. The entire amount of isolated RNA was reverse transcribed using the High Capacity cDNA Reverse Transcription Kit, so the sequenced TCRB transcripts were expressed ones. Deep immunoSEQ sequencing was performed on naive, central memory and regulatory T cell samples, with an average of roughly 3.6 million total reads per sample. Sorted cells were lysed in RLT buffer and RNA was extracted with DNase-treated RNeasy Micro or Mini kits, depending on cell number. To prevent cross-contamination, each cell subset was processed individually, whereas patient and healthy donor samples were processed jointly. Using the immunoSEQ multiplex PCR, TCRB sequences were amplified from cDNA into 87-bp fragments spanning the CDR3 region. Sequencing of the amplicons was done on the Illumina HiSeq platform. In the authors' own workflow: PCR bias was computationally corrected using synthetic template baselines, reads within Hamming distance 2 were collapsed, and singletons that could not be merged were discarded. Reads were aligned to IMGT to assign V, D and J genes, CDR3 length, and insertions or deletions at six rearrangement sites. Within each subset, clonotype counts were normalized to the number of sorted cells before true diversity and Gini coefficients were calculated with the tcR R package. The overlap coefficient, calculated on TCRB nucleotide sequences, was used to measure repertoire sharing. This immuneACCESS table, as held by TCRdb, lists in-frame sequences with V and J called but not all clones. Of the missing ones, under half trace to an unresolved V gene in checked studies; the others have no known cause. V and J calls and clone size come straight from that table; D and trimming were deduced from the DNA. This sample gives more than 150,000 clones in total; around 10% of them show up just once. Roughly 1.9% of the sample goes to the ten largest clones.

There are a few counts of this clone. This receptor's antigen is unknown. No base quality values were provided; no much bigger clone lies one nucleotide off. The CDR3 goes from the cysteine to the phenylalanine over 10 residues. CDR3 DNA only is kept here, 30 bases in frame from base 1. CDR1 is given as SQVTM and CDR2 as ANQGSEA, both from the germline V gene. V is reduced by 7 bases and J by 3 bases, leaving a spacing of 7 bases between them. Broad study findings and their caveats: Shorter templates might be favored by PCR, yet because patient and control samples were amplified and corrected together, any such skew would affect both groups equally. Sequencing cDNA rather than genomic DNA could over-represent highly expressing activated cells, although activation and CD3 levels did not differ between groups. A moderate but significant shortening of TCRB CDR3 length was observed in type 1 diabetes patients in all four CD4+ subsets. The naive, central memory and regulatory TCRB repertoires appeared to resemble one another more closely among patients than among healthy donors. Only small numbers of individuals were included in the HLA sub-analyses, which left unresolved whether HLA type had any influence on TCRB rearrangement. Fewer insertions and more nucleotide deletions at VDJ recombination sites were observed in patients with type 1 diabetes, implying thymic rearrangement abnormalities.

The chain is encoded by TRBV29-1 joined to TRBJ2-7; no D gene can be assigned with confidence. Sequenced input: central memory CD4+ T cells from blood. This clonotype was obtained from a man younger than 35 in good health. CDR3 region: CSASNYEQYF. The bases are TGCAGCGCCTCGAACTACGAGCAGTACTTC.